This T cell receptor (beta chain) was recorded in a study of STAT5B mutations in CD4+ large granular lymphocyte leukemia. Findings and caveats of the study: The CD4+ versus CD8+ T-LGLL clonality difference may reflect limited sample size. Compared with healthy controls (2/35), patient top clones favored TRBV06 (8/27). Patient CD4-sorted repertoires stayed more clonal than healthy ones after leukemic-clone removal.

A word on this clone: Its specificity is unknown.

Under the authors' procedure: Lowest detectable productive clonotype frequency was 2.59 x 10-5. Here immunoSEQ multiplex PCR was the method, and the copy in TCRdb shows in-frame clones only, minus some. V and J calls and clone size come straight from that table; D and trimming were deduced from the DNA. The sample carries about 31,000 clones, about 88% recorded once. The germline CDR1 and CDR2 sequences are MNHNS and SASEGT. The CDR3 spans 17 residues. The V gene end was trimmed by 4 bases and the J gene end by 2 bases; junction bases not matched to a gene: 11. The V call is TRBV6-1, the J call TRBJ2-5; 9 bases are shared with TRBD1. The sample was CD4+ T cells from blood buffy coats. This sequence originates from a human donor in good health. CDR3 residues: CASSVIRGGQGQETQYF. The CDR3 DNA reads as TGTGCCAGCAGTGTAATTAGGGGCGGACAGGGGCAAGAGACCCAGTACTTC.